One sample yielded the 26 T cell receptor beta chains listed below, sequenced in a study of control samples from healthy donors and cancer patients. Sequencing was performed with immunoSEQ multiplex PCR; in TCRdb, only in-frame clones are kept and a portion is missing. The data contain 60,000 to 95,000 clones, about nine tenths of them singletons. The sequenced material came from PBMCs. The receptors come from a woman in her 50s with colorectal cancer.

This clone was seen more than once but under ten times. The chain is built from TRBV27 and TRBJ2-1; 15 positions agree with TRBD2. Germline V gene data show CDR1 as MNHEY and CDR2 as SMNVEV (reference sequence). This CDR3 has 18 residues. After removal of 3 bases from V and 5 bases from J, the junction contained 8 bases not matched to a gene. The CDR3 bases are TGTGCCAGCAGTTTGGTTGGACTAGCGGGGGGGAGAAACAATGAGCAGTTCTTC. The encoded protein is CASSLVGLAGGRNNEQFF.

This rearrangement joins TRBV29-1 to TRBJ2-2; D is ambiguous. Germline V gene lookup returns CDR1 SQVTM and CDR2 ANQGSEA. Trimming took 6 bases from V and 6 from J, leaving 14 bases between them. This CDR3 is built from 13 residues. The CDR3: CSVKDKLPGELFF. DNA for the CDR3: TGCAGCGTGAAAGATAAGCTACCCGGGGAGCTGTTTTTT.

The chain is built from TRBV4-3 and TRBJ2-3; no definite D call. The germline V gene encodes CDR1 LGHNA and CDR2 YSLEER. The CDR3 has 13 amino acids. V shed 3 bases and J shed 5 bases, with 9 bases lying between them. In nucleotides, the CDR3 is TGCGCCAGCAGCCAGAGAGTGTTAGATACGCAGTATTTT. It encodes CASSQRVLDTQYF.

The rearrangement links TRBV6-1 to TRBJ1-5; D not resolved. The CDR3 loop spans 18 amino acids. V was clipped by 4 bases and J by 0 bases, with 19 bases between them. Germline V gene sequence: CDR1 MNHNS, CDR2 SASEGT. CDR3 DNA: TGTGCCAGCAGTGTCCGCGGGGAGGTGGCTTATAGCAATCAGCCCCAGCATTTT. It specifies CASSVRGEVAYSNQPQHF.

This clone was seen more than once but under ten times. The CDR3 DNA sequence: TGCGCCAGCAGCCAAGATCGGGGGGCGGACACTGAAGCTTTCTTT. Encoded protein: CASSQDRGADTEAFF. The V and J genes are TRBV4-1 and TRBJ1-1; perhaps TRBD1 as D (6 bases). The CDR3 runs 15 residues. The germline V gene has CDR1 MGHRA and CDR2 YSYEKL. Trimming cost V 0 bases and J 3 bases, with 11 bases left between them.

This sequence joins TRBV27 and TRBJ2-2, with D possibly TRBD1 on 6 matching bases. Germline V lookup: CDR1 MNHEY, CDR2 SMNVEV (reference sequence). With 8 bases removed from V and 7 bases from J, the gap between germline ends came to 14 bases. The CDR3 is made up of 13 amino acids. CDR3 loop: CASRPGADGELFF. Written as DNA, the CDR3 is TGTGCCAGCCGGCCAGGGGCGGACGGGGAGCTGTTTTTT.

The genes are TRBV7-6 and TRBJ1-4; 7 nucleotides align to TRBD1. In germline, CDR1 is SGHVS, CDR2 FNYEAQ. J lost 5 bases, V lost 3 bases, and 0 bases had no gene match. The CDR3 has 13 amino acids. The CDR3, as DNA: TGTGCCAGCAGCTTCAGGGGGAATGAAAAACTGTTTTTT. Translating gives CASSFRGNEKLFF.

This clone has only one observation. The gene calls are TRBV15 and TRBJ2-1; D call uncertain. The CDR3 has 14 residues. The V gene's germline CDR1 is LNHNV and CDR2 YYDKDF (reference sequence). Trimming pared 0 bases from V and 9 bases from J, leaving 12 bases between. The CDR3 loop reads CATSRDVGMGEQFF. The CDR3 DNA is TGTGCCACCAGCAGAGATGTAGGGATGGGTGAGCAGTTCTTC.

The gene calls are TRBV7-2 and TRBJ2-3; 8 nucleotides line up with TRBD2. This CDR3 is built from 15 residues. Looked up from germline, CDR1 is SGHTA and CDR2 is FQGNSA. After removal of 5 bases from V and 5 bases from J, the junction contained 9 bases not matched to a gene. The CDR3 region is CASSQRRGEKDTQYF. The CDR3 bases are TGTGCCAGCAGCCAGAGGCGGGGGGAGAAAGATACGCAGTATTTT.

This clone was counted a single time. Relative to the germline gene, one junction end is altered; a read error may explain this. V gene TRBV18 combines with J gene TRBJ1-1, with D unresolved. There are 13 residues in the CDR3. CDR1 is KGHSH, CDR2 LQKENI, per germline. The chain's CDR3 is CASSPIENSEAFF. The CDR3 region has the DNA TGTGCCAGCTCACCAATAGAGAACTCTGAAGCTTTCTTT.

This sequence joins TRBV4-1 and TRBJ1-1; D remains unclear. The germline CDR1 and CDR2 sequences are MGHRA and YSYEKL. Trimming cost V 0 bases and J 0 bases, with 11 bases left between them. The CDR3 sequence is 16 residues long. CDR3: CASSQDGGVVNTEAFF. The CDR3 region has the DNA TGCGCCAGCAGCCAAGACGGAGGAGTCGTGAACACTGAAGCTTTCTTT.

V is TRBV7-8 and J is TRBJ2-5; perhaps TRBD2 as D (6 bases). Deletions cut 7 bases from V and 1 base from J, with 13 bases between. The CDR3 sequence is 14 residues long. Germline CDR1 reads SGHVS; CDR2 reads FQNEAQ. This CDR3 is CASTEGRFQETQYF. For the CDR3, the DNA is TGTGCCAGCACGGAGGGACGGTTCCAAGAGACCCAGTACTTC.

The chain employs TRBV11-1 and TRBJ1-2; D possibly corresponds to TRBD1 (5 bases). The CDR3 loop spans 16 amino acids. CDR1 and CDR2 from the germline V gene are SGHAT and FQDESV (reference sequence). Between the trimmed V and J ends, which lost 1 base and 5 bases, there was a span of 17 bases. The chain's CDR3 is CASSLGIGTERYGYTF. DNA of the CDR3: TGTGCCAGCAGCTTAGGTATTGGGACCGAGAGATATGGCTACACCTTC.

This clone was observed a few times. The V gene is TRBV7-6, the J gene TRBJ2-2; maybe TRBD1 (7 bases). Looked up from germline, CDR1 is SGHVS and CDR2 is FNYEAQ. Trimming shortened V by 6 bases and J by 1 base, and 12 bases separated the two germline ends. The CDR3 length is 15 residues. DNA for the CDR3: TGTGCCAGCAGTTCAGGGGGAGGGAACACCGGGGAGCTGTTTTTT. This codes for CASSSGGGNTGELFF.

The rearrangement uses TRBV5-4 and TRBJ2-3; 8 nucleotides align to TRBD1. The V segment lost 5 bases and the J segment 0 bases; nucleotides outside the gene matches: 8. The CDR3 length is 16 residues. Germline V gene sequence: CDR1 SGHNT, CDR2 YYREEE (reference sequence). The DNA for the CDR3 is TGTGCCAGCAGACCTCAGGGGGCTGTCAGCACAGATACGCAGTATTTT. This sequence encodes CASRPQGAVSTDTQYF.

V and J are TRBV5-1 and TRBJ1-5, with D possibly matching TRBD1 (6 bases). V was clipped by 2 bases and J by 0 bases, with 9 bases between them. The CDR3 loop spans 15 amino acids. Germline CDR1 SGHRS, CDR2 YFSETQ. The CDR3 loop reads CASSLTGYSNQPQHF. CDR3 sequence (DNA): TGCGCCAGCAGCTTAACAGGGTATAGCAATCAGCCCCAGCATTTT.

This sequence joins TRBV24-1 and TRBJ2-6, with D perhaps TRBD1 (6 bases). The CDR3 is 16 residues long. The V end lost 1 base, the J end lost 2 bases, and 8 bases lay between the germline ends. Germline-derived CDR1 and CDR2 are KGHDR and SFDVKD. The chain's CDR3 is CATSDFTGTGANVLTF. In DNA form, the CDR3 reads TGTGCCACCAGTGATTTCACAGGGACTGGGGCCAACGTCCTGACTTTC.

This chain links TRBV2 with TRBJ2-7, with unresolved D. V gave up 7 bases and J gave up 4 bases, with 5 bases separating them. The CDR3 loop spans 10 amino acids. Germline V gene sequence: CDR1 SNHLY, CDR2 FYNNEI. The CDR3, as DNA: TGTGCCAGCATCCCGTACGAGCAGTACGTC. Translating gives CASIPYEQYV.

The chain is built from TRBV5-1 and TRBJ2-2; tentatively, D is TRBD1 (7 bases). Looked up from germline, CDR1 is SGHRS and CDR2 is YFSETQ. The V end was cut by 0 bases, the J end by 6 bases, with 12 bases between. The CDR3 has 15 residues. DNA of the CDR3: TGCGCCAGCAGCTTGGAAAGCAGGGGGGCCGGGGAGCTGTTTTTT. Protein sequence: CASSLESRGAGELFF.

Here the CDR3 DNA reads TGTGCCAGCAGCCCGAGGACAGGGGTCAATGAGCAGTTCTTC. Protein product: CASSPRTGVNEQFF. The chain uses TRBV7-2 and TRBJ2-1; TRBD1 agrees at 9 bases. CDR3 length equals 14 residues. Germline CDR1 and CDR2: SGHTA and FQGNSA. V was clipped by 5 bases and J by 6 bases; unmatched bases: 5.

The genes are TRBV2 and TRBJ2-2, with D unresolved. Germline CDR1 SNHLY, CDR2 FYNNEI. Trimming removed 8 bases at V and 1 base at J, with 11 bases between. The CDR3 loop spans 14 amino acids. Here the CDR3 DNA reads TGTGCCAGCCGGGTAGGGAAGAACACCGGGGAGCTGTTTTTT. This translates into CASRVGKNTGELFF. Supplemented by reference TRBV2 and TRBJ2-2, the full variable domain reads EPEVTQTPSHQVTQMGQEVILRCVPISNHLYFYWYRQILGQKVEFLVSFYNNEISEKSEIFDDQFSVERPDGSNFTLKIRSTKLEDSAMYFCASRVGKNTGELFFGEGSRLTVL.

CDR3 region: CASRPGHTEAFF. In DNA, the CDR3 is TGTGCCAGCAGACCCGGCCACACTGAAGCTTTCTTT. This rearrangement joins TRBV3-1 (or the pseudogene TRBV3-2) to TRBJ1-1, with no clear D. Germline assignment: CDR1 LGHDT and CDR2 YNNKEL (reference sequence). The length of the CDR3 is 12 residues. V shed 6 bases and J shed 3 bases, with 8 bases lying between them.

This chain connects TRBV7-2 to TRBJ2-1; D gene uncertain. This CDR3 spans 14 amino acids. Germline CDR1 SGHTA, CDR2 FQGNSA. Trimming removed 1 base at V and 3 bases at J, with 7 bases between. The CDR3 DNA sequence: TGTGCCAGCAGCTTAGTCGCCATCTACAATGAGCAGTTCTTC. Encoded protein: CASSLVAIYNEQFF. The full variable domain, its missing parts supplied by reference TRBV7-2 and TRBJ2-1, is GAGVSQSPSNKVTEKGKDVELRCDPISGHTALYWYRQSLGQGLEFLIYFQGNSAPDKSGLPSDRFSAERTGGSVSTLTIQRTQQEDSAVYLCASSLVAIYNEQFFGPGTRLTVL.

V gene TRBV3-1 (or the pseudogene TRBV3-2) combines with J gene TRBJ1-6; 8 bases line up with TRBD1. The CDR3 loop spans 15 amino acids. V shed 1 base, J shed 10 bases, and the junction held 6 bases outside the gene matches. In germline, CDR1 is LGHDT, CDR2 YNNKEL (reference sequence). The CDR3 sequence is CASSQVTGGSSPLHF. The CDR3 DNA is TGTGCCAGCAGCCAAGTCACAGGGGGAAGCTCACCCCTCCACTTT.

The sample holds one count of this clone. J is TRBJ1-5 and V is TRBV10-3; no clear D gene. This CDR3 has 14 amino acids. Trimming shortened V by 0 bases and J by 3 bases, and 6 bases separated the two germline ends. The germline gives CDR1 ENHRY, CDR2 SYGVKD. The CDR3 loop reads CAISESGVNQPQHF. In DNA form, the CDR3 reads TGTGCCATCAGTGAGTCAGGTGTCAATCAGCCCCAGCATTTT.

The V gene is TRBV7-9, the J gene TRBJ2-2; D remains ambiguous. Trimming cost V 6 bases and J 3 bases, with 8 bases left between them. The germline V gene encodes CDR1 SEHNR and CDR2 FQNEAQ (reference sequence). This CDR3 spans 13 amino acids. The CDR3 sequence is CASRLQDTGELFF. CDR3 sequence (DNA): TGTGCCAGCAGGCTACAAGACACCGGGGAGCTGTTTTTT.